The 11 T cell receptor beta chains below were found in one sample sequenced in a study of T cell clonality in common variable immunodeficiency. Profiling relied on immunoSEQ multiplex PCR, and the TCRdb table lists in-frame clones only, not all of them. The table lists more than 35,000 clones, with no singletons. Sequenced: peripheral blood mononuclear cells. Source of these receptors: a person between 18 and 70 years old in good health.

In its sample, this clone was seen many times. The sequence runs out 3 residues before the end of the CDR3; the remainder is reconstructed from the germline J gene. The rearrangement uses TRBV19 and TRBJ2-7, with 12 positions matching TRBD1. CDR1 is LNHDA and CDR2 is SQIVND in the germline V gene (reference sequence). The length of the CDR3 is 17 residues. V was clipped by 6 bases and J by 3 bases; unmatched bases: 12. CDR3 protein: CASRPGQGAAGGYEQYF. Partial CDR3 DNA: TGTGCCAGTAGACCGGGACAGGGGGCAGCGGGAGGCTACGAG.

This clone was detected many times. The sequence runs out 3 residues before the end of the CDR3; the remainder is reconstructed from the germline J gene. The rearrangement uses TRBV20-1 and TRBJ2-7, with 8 positions matching TRBD2. V was pared by 3 bases and J by 4 bases, with 5 bases of the junction left unmatched. The CDR3 has 13 residues. CDR1 DFQATT and CDR2 SNEGSKA come from the germline V gene (reference sequence). CDR3 sequence: CSASVGLDYEQYF. Incomplete CDR3 DNA: TGCAGTGCTAGCGTGGGACTAGATTACGAG.

The table lists this clone with many counts. The CDR3 end is not reached by the read, which stops 3 residues before it; the germline J gene fills it in. This chain connects TRBV6-1 to TRBJ2-5; TRBD1 matches at 8 bases. The CDR3 length is 16 residues. Germline trimming cut 4 bases from V and 3 bases from J; bases unmatched to any gene: 10. Germline CDR1 is MNHNS and CDR2 is SASEGT. Incomplete CDR3 DNA: TGTGCCAGCAGTGTTTACCACAGGGGGGTAGAAGAGACC. It codes for CASSVYHRGVEET. The entire CDR3 is CASSVYHRGVEETQYF.

This clone occurred many times. The CDR3 extends 3 residues past the end of the read, so its final part is completed from the germline J gene. The chain combines TRBV12-3 or TRBV12-4 with TRBJ2-7, with D possibly being TRBD2 (5 bases). The CDR3 runs 12 residues. V lost 6 bases to trimming and J lost 4 bases, with 10 bases between them. The covered CDR3 bases are TGTGCCAGCAGAGCGGCCAAGTACGAG. Translating it yields CASRAAKYE. The complete CDR3 sequence is CASRAAKYEQYF.

The table lists this clone with many counts. The read is 3 residues too short to cover the CDR3 end, so that end is filled in from the germline J gene. The chain combines TRBV3-1 (or the pseudogene TRBV3-2) with TRBJ2-3, with D possibly matching TRBD1 (6 bases). Deletions cut 0 bases from V and 0 bases from J, with 13 bases between. The CDR3 extends over 17 amino acids. In germline, CDR1 is LGHDT, CDR2 YNNKEL (reference sequence). The DNA read from the CDR3 is TGTGCCAGCAGCCAAGATGGGGGCTTCGCTAGCACAGATACG. This codes for CASSQDGGFASTDT. The entire CDR3 reads CASSQDGGFASTDTQYF.

This clone was detected only a few times. With the read ending 3 residues before the CDR3 end, the germline J gene is used to fill in that end. The chain uses TRBV20-1 and TRBJ2-1; 7 positions match TRBD1. Trimming at V came to 4 bases and at J to 6 bases, leaving 15 bases not matched to a gene. Looked up from germline, CDR1 is DFQATT and CDR2 is SNEGSKA (reference sequence). This CDR3 contains 16 residues. The chain's CDR3 is CSAKTNRGGDVNEQFF. The part of the CDR3 DNA that was read is TGCAGTGCTAAAACAAACAGGGGCGGCGATGTCAATGAG.

This clone was picked up many times. The read ends 3 residues shy of where the CDR3 ends; the end is completed using the germline J gene. Additional DNA sequences in this sample encode the identical CDR3. The genes are TRBV11-2 and TRBJ2-7, with D perhaps TRBD1 (5 bases). The CDR3 has 15 amino acids. Germline CDR1 is SGHAT and CDR2 is FQNNGV. The V end lost 4 bases, the J end lost 0 bases, and 13 bases lay between the germline ends. CDR3 protein: CASSSLQGNSYEQYF. Partial CDR3 DNA: TGTGCCAGCAGCTCATTGCAGGGAAACTCCTACGAG.

This clone was seen ten or more times. The CDR3 sequence: CASSPRTATENTIYF. The covered CDR3 bases are TGTGCCAGCTCACCACGGACTGCTACCGAAAACACC. The chain has TRBV18 and TRBJ1-3, with D unclear. The read terminates 3 residues ahead of where the CDR3 ends, so the germline J gene completes it. CDR3 size: 15 residues. Trimming took off 1 base at V and 6 bases at J, with 13 bases between the two ends. The germline V gene encodes CDR1 KGHSH and CDR2 LQKENI.

This clone was detected ten times or more. The read falls 3 residues short of the CDR3 end, and the missing part is taken from the germline J gene. This sequence joins TRBV12-3 or TRBV12-4 and TRBJ2-3, with 7 bases fitting TRBD1. The CDR3 runs to 14 residues. The V gene end was trimmed by 6 bases and the J gene end by 1 base; junction bases not matched to a gene: 4. The CDR3 spells CASRLTGRTDTQYF. The DNA read from the CDR3 is TGTGCCAGCAGGCTGACAGGGCGCACAGATACG.

In its sample, this clone is medium-sized (0.01 to 0.1%). The read is 3 residues too short to cover the CDR3 end, so that end is filled in from the germline J gene. The same CDR3 also results from other DNA sequences found in this sample. V gene TRBV7-9 combines with J gene TRBJ2-5; TRBD2 agrees at 10 bases. The CDR3 is made up of 15 amino acids. V dropped 1 base and J dropped 3; count of bases not matched to a gene: 2. CDR1 and CDR2 from the germline V gene are SEHNR and FQNEAQ (reference sequence). CDR3 in amino acids: CASSLGLAGEETQYF. The part of the CDR3 DNA that was read is TGTGCCAGCAGCTTAGGTCTAGCGGGGGAAGAGACC.

This clone has ten or more counts. The read stops 3 residues short of the end of the CDR3; the missing end is completed from the germline J gene. The chain employs TRBV5-4 and TRBJ2-4, with D tentatively TRBD1 (5 bases). This CDR3 has 16 residues. The V end lost 5 bases, the J end lost 0 bases, and 15 bases lay between the germline ends. Germline lookup yields CDR1 SGHNT and CDR2 YYREEE (reference sequence). The covered CDR3 bases are TGTGCCAGCAGTTCACCAGGGCAATTAGCCAAAAACATT. Its protein is CASSSPGQLAKNI. The CDR3, in full, reads CASSSPGQLAKNIQYF.